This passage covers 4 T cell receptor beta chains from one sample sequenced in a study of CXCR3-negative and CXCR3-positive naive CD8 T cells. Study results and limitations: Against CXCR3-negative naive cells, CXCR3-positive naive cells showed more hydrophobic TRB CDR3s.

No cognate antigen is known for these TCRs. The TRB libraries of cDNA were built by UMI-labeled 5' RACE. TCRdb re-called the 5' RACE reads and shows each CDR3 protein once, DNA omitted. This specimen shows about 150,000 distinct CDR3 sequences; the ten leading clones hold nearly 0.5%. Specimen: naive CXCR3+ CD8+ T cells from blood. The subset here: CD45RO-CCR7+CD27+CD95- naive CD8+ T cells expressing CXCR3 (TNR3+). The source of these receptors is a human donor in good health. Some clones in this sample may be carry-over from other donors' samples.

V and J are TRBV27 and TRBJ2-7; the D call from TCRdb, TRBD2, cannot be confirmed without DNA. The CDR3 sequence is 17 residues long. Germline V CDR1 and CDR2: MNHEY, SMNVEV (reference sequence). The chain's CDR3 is CASRLFPGTSAAYEQYF.

CDR3 amino acids: CASSSAGNTEAFF. The chain combines TRBV7-3 with TRBJ1-1. CDR1 and CDR2 from the germline V gene are SGHTA and FQGTGA. CDR3 size: 13 residues.

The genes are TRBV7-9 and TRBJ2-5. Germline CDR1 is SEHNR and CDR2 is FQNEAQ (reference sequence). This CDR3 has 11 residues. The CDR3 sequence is CASSLLETQYF. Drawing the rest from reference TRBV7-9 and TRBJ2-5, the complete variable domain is DTGVSQNPRHKITKRGQNVTFRCDPISEHNRLYWYRQTLGQGPEFLTYFQNEAQLEKSRLLSDRFSAERPKGSFSTLEIQRTEQGDSAMYLCASSLLETQYFGPGTRLLVL.

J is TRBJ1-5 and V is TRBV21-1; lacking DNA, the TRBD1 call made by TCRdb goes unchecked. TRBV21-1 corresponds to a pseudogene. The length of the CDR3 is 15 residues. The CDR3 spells CASREGQGPEQPQHF.